This TCR beta chain was observed in a study of regulatory T cells in long-lasting Graves disease. Study overall: Over 5 years on antithyroid drugs plus positive TSH receptor antibodies marked Graves' disease as persistent.

Looked up from germline, CDR1 is KGHSH and CDR2 is LQKENI. J gave up 4 bases and V 2 bases, and 6 bases lay outside the gene matches. This CDR3 has 16 residues. Assembly of TCR beta libraries relied on iRepertoire HTBI primers together with Arm-PCR of CDR3 regions. TCRdb reprocessed the multiplex PCR reads with MiXCR, giving one entry per CDR3 protein. The sample lists about half a million distinct CDR3 sequences; approximately 23% were seen once. Time point defined: persistent/refractory GD, antithyroid drugs over 5 years with positive TRAb. Preparation of the TCR library used RNA extracted from PBMCs. This clonotype was seen only a few times.

Sequencing used peripheral blood mononuclear cells (PBMCs), obtained when the disease was refractory, from a patient treated with antithyroid drugs. This TCR derives from a female donor with Graves disease. The gene calls are TRBV18 and TRBJ2-2, with 8 bases that match TRBD1. The CDR3 reads CASSPGQGVPTGELFF. CDR3 bases: TGTGCCAGCTCACCAGGACAGGGAGTACCCACCGGGGAGCTGTTTTTT. The variable domain in full, with the rest retrieved from reference TRBV18 and TRBJ2-2, is NAGVMQNPRHLVRRRGQEARLRCSPMKGHSHVYWYRQLPEEGLKFMVYLQKENIIDESGMPKERFSAEFPKEGPSILRIQQVVRGDSAAYFCASSPGQGVPTGELFFGEGSRLTVL.